Given below is one T cell receptor beta chain in context. What it binds is not known. The data belong to a study of shared clonotypes between healthy human individuals. The CDR3 totals 15 residues. V was pared by 0 bases and J by 2 bases, with 8 bases between. Germline CDR1 and CDR2: SGDLS and YYNGEE. Findings of the study overall: Naive CD4 clonotypes were shared across several donors at approximately 5.3%. As a rule, naive subsets had a larger estimated richness than memory subsets.

Sorted-subset replicate PCRs used approximately 200 ng of genomic DNA. This amount corresponded to 30,000 to 35,000 T cell genomes. The repertoire was sequenced with immunoSEQ multiplex PCR; TCRdb's copy has only in-frame clones and lacks some. The table includes 950,000 to 1,100,000 clones, under 80% detected once. The sequenced material came from memory CD4+ T cells sorted from blood. The subset: CD45RA-negative fraction. The receptor's source is a man in his late teens or twenties in good health. The V gene is TRBV9, the J gene TRBJ2-2; no clear D. As DNA, the CDR3 is TGTGCCAGCAGCGTAGCCGGCTCCAACACCGGGGAGCTGTTTTTT. Encoded protein: CASSVAGSNTGELFF.